This T cell receptor beta chain was sequenced during a study of early T cells in non-severe SARS-CoV-2 infection. MiXCR, run by TCRdb on the 5' RACE reads, gives a single entry per CDR3 protein. Of 56,000 or so distinct CDR3 sequences in the sample, more than 12% were seen once. This clonotype was found once. Sequences were derived from whole blood, sampled at baseline. The receptor's source is an adult who was a healthcare worker with PCR-confirmed SARS-CoV-2 infection or an uninfected control (not recorded which).

CDR3 sequence: CASSHNKGGRVLSGELFF. The CDR3 region has the DNA TGCGCCAGCAGCCACAACAAAGGCGGGAGGGTACTATCCGGGGAGCTGTTTTTT. The V call is TRBV4-1, the J call TRBJ2-2, with 9 bases lining up with TRBD2. CDR3 length: 18 residues. Germline V CDR1 and CDR2: MGHRA, YSYEKL. V lost 3 bases and J lost 6; bases outside the gene matches: 14.